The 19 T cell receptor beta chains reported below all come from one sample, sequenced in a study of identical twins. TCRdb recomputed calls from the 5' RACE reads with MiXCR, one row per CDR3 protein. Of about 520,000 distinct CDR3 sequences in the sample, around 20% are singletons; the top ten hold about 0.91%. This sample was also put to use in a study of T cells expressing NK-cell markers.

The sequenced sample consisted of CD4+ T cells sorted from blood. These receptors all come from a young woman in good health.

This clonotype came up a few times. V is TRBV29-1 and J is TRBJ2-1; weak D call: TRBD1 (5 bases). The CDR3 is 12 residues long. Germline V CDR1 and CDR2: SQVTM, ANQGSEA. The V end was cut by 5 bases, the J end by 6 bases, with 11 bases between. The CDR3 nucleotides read TGCAGCGTTCGCACAGGCGGCAATGAGCAGTTCTTC. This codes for CSVRTGGNEQFF.

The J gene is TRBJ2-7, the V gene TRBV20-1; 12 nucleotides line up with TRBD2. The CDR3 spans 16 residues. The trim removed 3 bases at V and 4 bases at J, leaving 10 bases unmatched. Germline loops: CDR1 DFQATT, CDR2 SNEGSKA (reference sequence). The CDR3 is CSASARLAGDPYEQYF. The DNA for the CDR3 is TGCAGTGCTAGTGCGAGACTAGCGGGGGACCCTTACGAGCAGTACTTC.

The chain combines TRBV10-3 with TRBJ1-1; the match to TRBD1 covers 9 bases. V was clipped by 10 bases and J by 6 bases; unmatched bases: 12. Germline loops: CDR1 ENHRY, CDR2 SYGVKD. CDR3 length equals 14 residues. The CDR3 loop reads CATSDRGGFAEAFF. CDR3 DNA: TGTGCCACCTCAGACAGGGGGGGATTCGCTGAAGCTTTCTTT.

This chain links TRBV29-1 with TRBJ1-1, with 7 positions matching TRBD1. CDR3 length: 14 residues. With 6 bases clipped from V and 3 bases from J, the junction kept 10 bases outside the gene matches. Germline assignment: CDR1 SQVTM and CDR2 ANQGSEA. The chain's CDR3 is CSVEPGDRYTEAFF. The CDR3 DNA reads TGCAGCGTCGAACCGGGGGACAGATACACTGAAGCTTTCTTT.

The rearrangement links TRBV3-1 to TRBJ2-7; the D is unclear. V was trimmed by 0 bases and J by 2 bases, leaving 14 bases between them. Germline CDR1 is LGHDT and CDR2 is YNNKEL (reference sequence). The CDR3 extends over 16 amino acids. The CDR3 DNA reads TGTGCCAGCAGCCAAGAGGGATTTGGCTTAGCCTACGAGCAGTACTTC. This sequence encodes CASSQEGFGLAYEQYF.

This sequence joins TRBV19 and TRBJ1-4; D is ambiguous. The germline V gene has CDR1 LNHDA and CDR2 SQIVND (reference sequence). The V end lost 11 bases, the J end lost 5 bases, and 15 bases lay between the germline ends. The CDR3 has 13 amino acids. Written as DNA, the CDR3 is TGTGCCTCCTCACTTTACTTCAATGAAAAACTGTTTTTT. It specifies CASSLYFNEKLFF.

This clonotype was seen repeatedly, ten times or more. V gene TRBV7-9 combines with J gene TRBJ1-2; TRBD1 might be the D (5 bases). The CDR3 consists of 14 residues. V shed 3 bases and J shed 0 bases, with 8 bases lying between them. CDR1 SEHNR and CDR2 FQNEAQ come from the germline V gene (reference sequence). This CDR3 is CASSLGGPNYGYTF. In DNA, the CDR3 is TGTGCCAGCAGCTTGGGGGGACCTAACTATGGCTACACCTTC.

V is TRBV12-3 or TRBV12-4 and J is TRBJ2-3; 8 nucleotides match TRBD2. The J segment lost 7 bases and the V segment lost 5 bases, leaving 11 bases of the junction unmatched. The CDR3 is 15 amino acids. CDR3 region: CASSTEAGGRHTQYF. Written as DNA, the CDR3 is TGTGCCAGCAGTACGGAGGCGGGAGGAAGGCATACGCAGTATTTT.

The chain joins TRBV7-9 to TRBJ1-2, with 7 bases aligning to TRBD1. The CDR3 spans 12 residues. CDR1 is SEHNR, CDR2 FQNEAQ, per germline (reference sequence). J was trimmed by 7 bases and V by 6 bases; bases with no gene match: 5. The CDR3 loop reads CASSSGGAGYTF. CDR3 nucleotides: TGTGCCAGCAGTTCAGGGGGGGCTGGCTACACCTTC.

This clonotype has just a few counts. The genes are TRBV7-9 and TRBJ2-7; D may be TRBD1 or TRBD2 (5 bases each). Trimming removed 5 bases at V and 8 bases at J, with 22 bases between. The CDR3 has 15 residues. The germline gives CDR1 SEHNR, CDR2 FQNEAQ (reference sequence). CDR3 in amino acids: CASSPKTGPTTKQYF. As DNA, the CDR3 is TGTGCCAGCAGCCCCAAGACGGGGCCTACTACGAAGCAGTACTTC.

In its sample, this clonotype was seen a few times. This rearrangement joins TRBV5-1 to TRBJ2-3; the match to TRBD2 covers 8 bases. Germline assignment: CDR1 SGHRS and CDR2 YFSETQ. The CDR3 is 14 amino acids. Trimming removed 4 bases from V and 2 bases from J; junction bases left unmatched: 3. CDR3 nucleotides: TGCGCCAGCAGCCCGGGAGGGATCACAGATACGCAGTATTTT. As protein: CASSPGGITDTQYF.

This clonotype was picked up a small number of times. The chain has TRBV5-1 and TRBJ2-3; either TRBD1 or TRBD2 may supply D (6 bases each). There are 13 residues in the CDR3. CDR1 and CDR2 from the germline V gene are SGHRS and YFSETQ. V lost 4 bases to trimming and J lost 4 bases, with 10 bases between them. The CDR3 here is CASSPGASDTQYF. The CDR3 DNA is TGCGCCAGCAGCCCGGGGGCATCAGATACGCAGTATTTT.

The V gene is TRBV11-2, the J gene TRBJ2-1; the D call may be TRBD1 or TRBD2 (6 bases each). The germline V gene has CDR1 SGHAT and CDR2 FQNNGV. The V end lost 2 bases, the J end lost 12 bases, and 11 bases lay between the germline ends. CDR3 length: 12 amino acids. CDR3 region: CASSLMGGGQFF. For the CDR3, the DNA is TGTGCCAGCAGCTTAATGGGGGGCGGGCAGTTCTTC.

The CDR3 loop is CASSKAGTAKNIQYF. DNA for the CDR3: TGTGCCAGCAGCAAGGCCGGGACAGCCAAAAACATTCAGTACTTC. The rearrangement joins TRBV12-3 or TRBV12-4 to TRBJ2-4; tentatively, D is TRBD1 or TRBD2 (5 bases each). This CDR3 contains 15 residues. Trimming removed 6 bases at V and 0 bases at J, with 12 bases between.

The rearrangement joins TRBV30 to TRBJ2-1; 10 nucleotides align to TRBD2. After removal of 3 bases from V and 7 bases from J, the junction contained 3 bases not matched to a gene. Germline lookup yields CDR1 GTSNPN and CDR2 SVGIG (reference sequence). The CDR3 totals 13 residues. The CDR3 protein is CAWRLAGMNEQFF. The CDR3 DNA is TGTGCCTGGAGACTAGCGGGAATGAATGAGCAGTTCTTC.

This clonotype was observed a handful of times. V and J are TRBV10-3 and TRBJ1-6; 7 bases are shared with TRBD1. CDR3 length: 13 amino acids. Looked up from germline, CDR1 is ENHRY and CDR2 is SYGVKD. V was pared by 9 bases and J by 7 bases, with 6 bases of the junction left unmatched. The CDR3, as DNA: TGTGCCATAGGACAGGAGATCAATTCACCCCTCCACTTT. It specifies CAIGQEINSPLHF.

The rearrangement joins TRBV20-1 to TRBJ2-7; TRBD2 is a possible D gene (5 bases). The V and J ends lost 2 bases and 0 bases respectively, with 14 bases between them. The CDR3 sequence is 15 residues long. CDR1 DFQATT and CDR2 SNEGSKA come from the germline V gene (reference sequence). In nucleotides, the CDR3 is TGCAGTGCTAGACGGGTTGACACTAGCTCCTACGAGCAGTACTTC. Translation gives CSARRVDTSSYEQYF.

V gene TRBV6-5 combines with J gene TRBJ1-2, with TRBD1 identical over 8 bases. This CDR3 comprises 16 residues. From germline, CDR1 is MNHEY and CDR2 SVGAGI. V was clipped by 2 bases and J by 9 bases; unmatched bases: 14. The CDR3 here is CASSYLTGGEFFSYTF. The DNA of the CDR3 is TGTGCCAGCAGTTACCTAACAGGGGGAGAGTTTTTCAGCTACACCTTC.

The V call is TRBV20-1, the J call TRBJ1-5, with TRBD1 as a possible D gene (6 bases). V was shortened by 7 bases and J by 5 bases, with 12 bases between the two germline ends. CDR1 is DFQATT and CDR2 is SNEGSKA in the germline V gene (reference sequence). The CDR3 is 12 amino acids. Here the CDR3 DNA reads TGCAGTGTGCAGGGGCGTTATCAGCCCCAGCATTTT. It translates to CSVQGRYQPQHF.